The 27 T cell receptor beta chains below all came from one sample that was sequenced in a study of CD8+CD57+ T cells in acquired aplastic anemia. The TCR beta profiling, which covered VDJ combination and CDR3 sequence, was carried out using genomic DNA as the template. MiXCR, run by TCRdb on the reads, gives a single entry per CDR3 protein. The sample includes 180,000 or so distinct CDR3 sequences, approximately 52% of them seen just once. Patients chosen for sequencing had CD8+CD57+ cells that had expanded, as shown by flow cytometry. Material for sequencing was sorted CD4+, CD8+, or CD8+CD57+ T cells (not recorded which) from PBMCs. Receptors originate from a human donor with aplastic anemia.

This clonotype has at least ten counts. The chain joins TRBV2 to TRBJ2-1; D is uncertain. The CDR3 consists of 14 residues. Trimming removed 7 bases at V and 0 bases at J, with 10 bases between. Germline V CDR1 and CDR2: SNHLY, FYNNEI. This CDR3 reads CASTQVRSYNEQFF. For the CDR3, the DNA is TGTGCCAGCACCCAGGTCCGCTCCTACAATGAGCAGTTCTTC. Drawing the rest from reference TRBV2 and TRBJ2-1, the complete variable domain is EPEVTQTPSHQVTQMGQEVILRCVPISNHLYFYWYRQILGQKVEFLVSFYNNEISEKSEIFDDQFSVERPDGSNFTLKIRSTKLEDSAMYFCASTQVRSYNEQFFGPGTRLTVL.

This clonotype has only a few counts. The rearrangement uses TRBV24-1 and TRBJ1-6; D is perhaps TRBD1 (6 bases). V lost 6 bases and J lost 10, with 12 bases in between. Germline V gene data show CDR1 as KGHDR and CDR2 as SFDVKD. This CDR3 region has 13 residues. In nucleotides, the CDR3 is TGTGCCACCAGTAAGGACAGCACCTCACCCCTCCACTTT. Translation gives CATSKDSTSPLHF.

V and J are TRBV24-1 and TRBJ2-5; the match to TRBD2 covers 10 bases. Germline CDR1 is KGHDR and CDR2 is SFDVKD. The CDR3 extends over 14 amino acids. V was clipped by 11 bases and J by 5 bases; unmatched bases: 10. The CDR3: CASSAAGGRETQYF. CDR3 DNA sequence: TGTGCCAGCAGCGCAGCGGGGGGGCGGGAGACCCAGTACTTC.

This clonotype was picked up a small number of times. The V gene is TRBV15, the J gene TRBJ2-6; D remains ambiguous. The CDR3 consists of 16 residues. The germline V and J ends were trimmed by 3 bases and 1 base, with 10 bases remaining between them. In germline, CDR1 is LNHNV, CDR2 YYDKDF (reference sequence). As DNA, the CDR3 is TGTGCCACCAGCAGCTACCAACGATCTGGGGCCAACGTCCTGACTTTC. Translated, it gives CATSSYQRSGANVLTF.

This clonotype was detected ten times or more. One end of the junction fails to match germline, which may point to a read error. The chain recombines TRBV3-1 with TRBJ2-3, with a tentative D call TRBD1 (6 bases). Germline V lookup: CDR1 LGHDT, CDR2 YNNKEL (reference sequence). The CDR3 runs to 13 residues. The CDR3 sequence: CASSQQRTDTQYF. In nucleotides, the CDR3 is TGTGCCAGCAGCCAGCAACGGACAGACACGCAGTATTTT.

This chain joins TRBV4-2 and TRBJ1-1; TRBD1 matches at 7 bases. Trimming removed 0 bases from V and 4 bases from J; junction bases left unmatched: 5. Germline CDR1 and CDR2: LGHNA and YNFKEQ. CDR3 size: 15 residues. For the CDR3, the DNA is TGTGCCAGCAGCCAAGATTCCTACAGGGGCACTGAAGCTTTCTTT. Encoded protein: CASSQDSYRGTEAFF.

The V call is TRBV19, the J call TRBJ2-7; 7 nucleotides line up with TRBD2. The CDR3 is 15 residues long. CDR1 and CDR2 (germline): LNHDA, SQIVND (reference sequence). J lost 3 bases, V lost 6 bases, and 11 bases had no gene match. The CDR3 here is CASRRREGLDYEQYF. In nucleotides, the CDR3 is TGTGCCAGTAGAAGGAGGGAAGGACTAGACTACGAGCAGTACTTC.

V gene TRBV20-1 combines with J gene TRBJ2-1; 12 nucleotides agree with TRBD2. The CDR3 is 12 amino acids. Germline V gene lookup returns CDR1 DFQATT and CDR2 SNEGSKA (reference sequence). DNA for the CDR3: TGCAGCCTAGCGGGGGGGCACAATGAGCAGTTCTTC. Amino acid sequence: CSLAGGHNEQFF.

The chain couples TRBV7-9 to TRBJ1-2, with a tentative D call TRBD1 (5 bases). The CDR3 runs to 15 residues. Germline V CDR1 and CDR2: SEHNR, FQNEAQ (reference sequence). V was trimmed by 1 base and J by 4 bases, leaving 13 bases between them. As DNA, the CDR3 is TGTGCCAGCAGCTTAGGGGGGGACCTGAGCTATGGCTACACCTTC. This encodes CASSLGGDLSYGYTF.

Note on this clonotype: One end of the junction varies from germline; a read error may be responsible. The gene calls are TRBV19 and TRBJ1-3, with D perhaps matching TRBD1 (6 bases). There are 15 residues in the CDR3. The germline gives CDR1 LNHDA, CDR2 SQIVND (reference sequence). The CDR3 sequence is CASSIGRGSENTIYF. As DNA, the CDR3 is TGTGCCAGTAGTATTGGCAGGGGATCTGAAAACACCATATATTTT.

The genes are TRBV2 and TRBJ2-7; D may be TRBD1 or TRBD2 (5 bases each). The V gene lost 8 bases and the J gene lost 6 bases, with 14 bases spanning the gap. In germline, CDR1 is SNHLY, CDR2 FYNNEI. The CDR3 extends over 12 amino acids. The CDR3 nucleotides are TGTGCCAGCGAGGGGCGGGTAGGCGAGCAGTACTTC. It encodes CASEGRVGEQYF.

This clonotype was detected once. The chain has TRBV20-1 and TRBJ1-1; D may be TRBD1 (5 bases). In germline, CDR1 is DFQATT, CDR2 SNEGSKA (reference sequence). The V and J ends lost 7 bases and 4 bases respectively, with 22 bases between them. CDR3 size: 15 residues. The CDR3 protein is CSGGQGGRSATEAFF. CDR3 in DNA: TGCAGTGGCGGGCAGGGCGGGCGGAGTGCCACTGAAGCTTTCTTT.

The chain couples TRBV10-3 to TRBJ2-5; D is perhaps TRBD1 (7 bases). V lost 10 bases, J lost 5 bases, and 23 bases lay in between. The germline CDR1 and CDR2 sequences are ENHRY and SYGVKD. This CDR3 has 15 residues. In DNA, the CDR3 is TGTGCCAATCCCCACGCGCCACAGGGGAGGGAGACCCAGTACTTC. It codes for CANPHAPQGRETQYF.

J is TRBJ1-5 and V is TRBV20-1, with D unclear. Germline loops: CDR1 DFQATT, CDR2 SNEGSKA (reference sequence). V lost 3 bases and J lost 5, with 11 bases in between. CDR3 size: 13 residues. In nucleotides, the CDR3 is TGCAGTGCTAGCCTAACGCGAGATCAGCCCCAGCATTTT. It translates to CSASLTRDQPQHF.

The chain uses TRBV19 and TRBJ2-7, with D perhaps TRBD1 (6 bases). This CDR3 spans 14 amino acids. Germline CDR1 and CDR2: LNHDA and SQIVND (reference sequence). CDR3 coding DNA: TGTGCTAGAGCCAGGACAGTGGATCCCTACGAGCAGTACTTC. Its protein product is CARARTVDPYEQYF.

The J gene is TRBJ2-1, the V gene TRBV6-1; TRBD1 might be the D (6 bases). With 6 bases removed from V and 4 bases from J, the gap between germline ends came to 10 bases. This CDR3 region has 13 residues. CDR1 MNHNS and CDR2 SASEGT come from the germline V gene. As DNA, the CDR3 is TGTGCCAGCAGGGGGGCCGGGTACAATGAGCAGTTCTTC. Its translation: CASRGAGYNEQFF.

Worth noting for this clonotype: A junction boundary mismatches the germline segment, possibly from a read error. This chain joins TRBV7-9 and TRBJ2-2, with D perhaps matching TRBD2 (5 bases). There are 13 residues in the CDR3. The germline V gene encodes CDR1 SEHNR and CDR2 FQNEAQ (reference sequence). The CDR3 region is CASSLAVAGELFF. The CDR3 nucleotides read TGTGCCAGCAGCCTAGCTGTGGCCGGGGAGCTGTTTTTT.

Here the CDR3 DNA reads TGCAGTCTGCTTATTACCGGGACTAGCGGAAAAGATACGCAGTATTTT. The encoded protein is CSLLITGTSGKDTQYF. The chain combines TRBV20-1 with TRBJ2-3, with 11 bases identical to TRBD2. V was pared by 8 bases and J by 5 bases, with 15 bases of the junction left unmatched. The CDR3 sequence is 16 residues long. The germline gives CDR1 DFQATT, CDR2 SNEGSKA (reference sequence).

This clonotype showed up just a few times. The chain couples TRBV2 to TRBJ1-1; possible D gene TRBD1, 5 bases. Germline loops: CDR1 SNHLY, CDR2 FYNNEI. V lost 3 bases to trimming and J lost 3 bases, with 8 bases between them. This CDR3 has 13 amino acids. The CDR3 DNA follows: TGTGCCAGCAGTGATGTGGGGGACACTGAAGCTTTCTTT. It encodes CASSDVGDTEAFF. Drawing the rest from reference TRBV2 and TRBJ1-1, the complete variable domain is EPEVTQTPSHQVTQMGQEVILRCVPISNHLYFYWYRQILGQKVEFLVSFYNNEISEKSEIFDDQFSVERPDGSNFTLKIRSTKLEDSAMYFCASSDVGDTEAFFGQGTRLTVV.

Ten or more counts support this clonotype. The V call is TRBV20-1, the J call TRBJ1-1; D is unresolved. The CDR3 spans 15 residues. V lost 6 bases and J 0 bases, leaving 17 bases between the germline ends. Germline values: CDR1 DFQATT, CDR2 SNEGSKA (reference sequence). DNA for the CDR3: TGCAGTGCCAGCGCTTACTCTGGGATGAACACTGAAGCTTTCTTT. It yields the protein CSASAYSGMNTEAFF.

The V gene is TRBV28, the J gene TRBJ1-5; D unclear. This CDR3 is 14 amino acids long. V dropped 4 bases and J dropped 2 bases, with 9 bases sitting between them. CDR1 and CDR2 (germline): MDHEN, SYDVKM. The CDR3 DNA sequence: TGTGCCAGCAGTTCCGGAACCCGCAATCAGCCCCAGCATTTT. Translation: CASSSGTRNQPQHF.

This chain connects TRBV29-1 to TRBJ2-1, with TRBD1 as a possible D gene (6 bases). The CDR3 extends over 13 amino acids. Germline V gene data show CDR1 as SQVTM and CDR2 as ANQGSEA. The V end was cut by 7 bases, the J end by 4 bases, with 14 bases between. CDR3 sequence: CSASEGTYNEQFF. In DNA form, the CDR3 reads TGCAGCGCCTCCGAGGGGACATACAATGAGCAGTTCTTC.

V and J are TRBV10-1 and TRBJ2-3; 8 bases are shared with TRBD1. The trim removed 5 bases at V and 0 bases at J, leaving 4 bases unmatched. The CDR3 consists of 15 residues. Germline V gives CDR1 WNHNN, CDR2 SYGVQD (reference sequence). CDR3 protein: CASSMGQASTDTQYF. CDR3 DNA sequence: TGCGCCAGCAGTATGGGACAGGCAAGCACAGATACGCAGTATTTT.

This clonotype was detected once. The J gene is TRBJ2-7, the V gene TRBV20-1; 13 bases are a match to TRBD2. Germline CDR1 DFQATT, CDR2 SNEGSKA (reference sequence). With 6 bases clipped from V and 4 bases from J, the junction kept 9 bases outside the gene matches. This CDR3 spans 15 amino acids. This CDR3 is CSARIPGLAGYEQYF. The CDR3, as DNA: TGCAGTGCGAGGATACCGGGACTAGCGGGATACGAGCAGTACTTC.

This clonotype has a count of ten or more. This chain joins TRBV20-1 and TRBJ2-7, with 7 bases lining up with TRBD2. J was trimmed by 2 bases and V by 4 bases; bases with no gene match: 11. This CDR3 has 15 residues. Per the germline V gene, CDR1 is DFQATT and CDR2 is SNEGSKA (reference sequence). The CDR3 bases are TGCAGTGCTATTCCCCTCAGCGGGGCCCCCTACGAGCAGTACTTC. Protein product: CSAIPLSGAPYEQYF.

This chain connects TRBV7-9 to TRBJ1-5, with D possibly TRBD1 on 6 matching bases. Germline V gene lookup returns CDR1 SEHNR and CDR2 FQNEAQ (reference sequence). V lost 6 bases and J 2 bases, leaving 14 bases between the germline ends. CDR3 size: 15 residues. CDR3 amino acids: CASSPQGGRNQPQHF. CDR3 DNA sequence: TGTGCCAGCAGTCCACAGGGAGGTCGCAATCAGCCCCAGCATTTT.

This clonotype was counted only a few times. This sequence joins TRBV18 and TRBJ2-7, with D hard to call. V dropped 3 bases and J dropped 0 bases, with 15 bases sitting between them. The CDR3 consists of 16 residues. Germline V lookup: CDR1 KGHSH, CDR2 LQKENI. The DNA for the CDR3 is TGTGCCAGCTCACCGCCAGGTATAGACACCTCCTACGAGCAGTACTTC. Its protein is CASSPPGIDTSYEQYF.